This is a list of T cell receptor beta chains from one sample in a study of T cells in severe cutaneous drug reactions. Following a re-call of the multiplex PCR reads, TCRdb has one entry per CDR3 protein and lacks DNA. Across thousands of distinct CDR3 sequences, the top ten clones capture less than 20% of the sample. Sequenced input: PBMCs. These receptors all come from a human donor with Stevens-Johnson syndrome, a severe cutaneous drug reaction. CDR3s include the opening cysteine and the closing phenylalanine or tryptophan. A row's size may be missing; if present it is once, few, many or a size class.

v_call	j_call	clone_size	cdr3_aa
TRBV7-3	TRBJ2-1	medium-sized	CASSSSGGLSYNEQFF
TRBV10-3	TRBJ1-6	medium-sized	CAISEGANSPLHF
TRBV7-2	TRBJ2-3	medium-sized	CASSLSTDTQYF
TRBV19	TRBJ2-1	medium-sized	CASSTHPRAGSYNEQFF
TRBV28	TRBJ2-7	medium-sized	CASSLVTSGSYEQYF
TRBV4-3	TRBJ1-5	medium-sized	CASSQDGGSNQPQHF
TRBV28	TRBJ2-3	medium-sized	CASSLTRGGADTQYF
TRBV28	TRBJ2-7	large	CASSEGQYEQYF
TRBV6-1	TRBJ2-7	large	CASSWRRSSYEQYF
TRBV6-1	TRBJ2-1	medium-sized	CASSGTSEYNEQFF
TRBV12-3/TRBV12-4	TRBJ2-2	medium-sized	CASSSDALGTGELFF
TRBV4-1	TRBJ2-1	.	CASSQEVGYATSGSSSEQFF
TRBV5-4	TRBJ1-1	.	CASSLVRQSNTEAFF
TRBV7-6	TRBJ2-3	.	CASSLAPRVGDQGTDTQYF
TRBV14	TRBJ2-3	.	CASSLPGAPPYTQYF
TRBV19	TRBJ2-1	medium-sized	CASSLGFEQFF
TRBV12-3/TRBV12-4	TRBJ1-1	medium-sized	CASSRDTRAFF
TRBV12-3/TRBV12-4	TRBJ2-1	medium-sized	CASSLNNEQFF
TRBV24-1	TRBJ2-7	medium-sized	CAIGNSYEQYF
TRBV11-2	TRBJ1-1	medium-sized	CASSLGGGWQGTEAFF
TRBV7-2	TRBJ2-3	.	CASSLTSVSTDTQYF
TRBV15	TRBJ2-7	large	CATSRWAGGTYEQYF
TRBV5-4	TRBJ2-1	medium-sized	CASSLPGTSYNEQFF
TRBV5-6	TRBJ1-1	.	CASSLGVTAEAFF
TRBV7-2	TRBJ1-2	medium-sized	CASSTYATGGFNYGYTF
TRBV7-9	TRBJ2-5	medium-sized	CASSLTRLLQETQYF
TRBV27	TRBJ2-7	large	CASSYGTGTGVEQYF
TRBV4-1	TRBJ2-1	medium-sized	CASSQDDRRIAGVLNEQFF
TRBV4-1	TRBJ2-3	.	CASSQEVAGEQYF
TRBV6-2/TRBV6-3	TRBJ1-1	large	CASSYSSSGDLSDTEAFF
TRBV3-1	TRBJ2-6	medium-sized	CASSHRGSGANVLTF
TRBV12-3/TRBV12-4	TRBJ2-1	medium-sized	CASSTTSGGSSYNEQFF
TRBV27	TRBJ2-1	.	CASSSRLAGEFNEQFF
TRBV6-1	TRBJ1-1	.	CASSPTPTGTEAFF
TRBV10-3	TRBJ1-4	medium-sized	CAISESTVGSNEKLFF
TRBV3-1	TRBJ1-5	medium-sized	CASSQAGQKNQPQHF
TRBV9	TRBJ2-3	medium-sized	CASSVGRGVRTDTQYF
TRBV6-2/TRBV6-3	TRBJ2-7	medium-sized	CASSFQLSYEQYF
TRBV27	TRBJ2-1	medium-sized	CASRRDTNEQFF
TRBV28	TRBJ1-4	.	CASSLLGTVEKLFF
TRBV5-4	TRBJ2-3	medium-sized	CASSEKLAGGQGDTQYF
TRBV5-1	TRBJ2-3	medium-sized	CASSFGVSTDTQYF
TRBV11-2	TRBJ2-5	.	CASSLVPPGQLLEETQYF
TRBV12-3/TRBV12-4	TRBJ1-4	.	CASTWGRVNEKLFF
TRBV12-3/TRBV12-4	TRBJ2-3	medium-sized	CASSLGGLAGWGTQYF
TRBV10-3	TRBJ2-7	.	CAISETPGSSYEQYF
TRBV6-2/TRBV6-3	TRBJ1-5	medium-sized	CASRDPGANQPQHF
TRBV27	TRBJ1-1	medium-sized	CASSWGTGNTEAFF
TRBV4-2	TRBJ2-7	medium-sized	CASSQDSASYEQYF
TRBV4-1	TRBJ1-5	medium-sized	CASSQEWSEQPQHF